The 14 T cell receptor beta chains presented below share a single source sample, sequenced in a study of cytomegalovirus exposure and HLA in healthy donors. With 60 Vbeta and 13 Jbeta primers, the PCR was carried out. Repertoires were generated with immunoSEQ multiplex PCR, while TCRdb's copy carries only in-frame clones and drops some. The sample contains around 200,000 clones, around 80% of which appear only once. Sequencing was carried out using PBMCs. All receptors derive from a woman aged 25 to 39 in good health and CMV-seropositive.

The chain recombines TRBV5-1 with TRBJ2-7; 7 nucleotides line up with TRBD1. J gave up 1 base and V 4 bases, and 5 bases lay outside the gene matches. Germline CDR1 SGHRS, CDR2 YFSETQ. The CDR3 is 14 amino acids. The CDR3 loop reads CASSPRQGSYEQYF. CDR3 bases: TGCGCCAGCAGCCCAAGACAGGGTTCCTACGAGCAGTACTTC.

The chain couples TRBV29-1 to TRBJ2-7, with a weak D call TRBD1 (6 bases). This CDR3 comprises 11 residues. The ends were cut back, 4 bases at V and 3 bases at J, with 7 bases in the middle. Germline values: CDR1 SQVTM, CDR2 ANQGSEA. The CDR3, as DNA: TGCAGCGTTGCCAGGGGCTACGAGCAGTACTTC. The encoded protein is CSVARGYEQYF.

The chain employs TRBV5-6 and TRBJ2-5; tentative D call: TRBD2 (5 bases). Germline V gene lookup returns CDR1 SGHDT and CDR2 YYEEEE. Trimming removed 0 bases at V and 5 bases at J, with 17 bases between. The CDR3 spans 16 residues. In nucleotides, the CDR3 is TGTGCCAGCAGCTTGGGGAGGTTCAGGTTTGCGGAGACCCAGTACTTC. This sequence encodes CASSLGRFRFAETQYF.

The CDR3 protein is CASSFEGEGSPLHF. CDR3 DNA sequence: TGCGCCAGCAGCTTTGAAGGGGAGGGTTCACCCCTCCACTTT. The chain links TRBV5-1 to TRBJ1-6; weak D call: TRBD1 (5 bases). In germline, CDR1 is SGHRS, CDR2 YFSETQ. The CDR3 sequence is 14 residues long. V dropped 2 bases and J dropped 9 bases, with 12 bases sitting between them.

J is TRBJ2-7 and V is TRBV5-4, with D perhaps matching TRBD2 (6 bases). From germline, CDR1 is SGHNT and CDR2 YYREEE (reference sequence). The CDR3 runs 13 residues. V was clipped by 0 bases and J by 5 bases, with 9 bases between them. The CDR3 loop is CASSLAGGNEQYF. The CDR3 region has the DNA TGTGCCAGCAGCTTGGCGGGCGGGAACGAGCAGTACTTC.

This chain connects TRBV6-6 to TRBJ1-5, with TRBD1 as a possible D gene (5 bases). The length of the CDR3 is 16 residues. Deletions cut 2 bases from V and 2 bases from J, with 13 bases between. The germline gives CDR1 MNHNY, CDR2 SVGAGI (reference sequence). CDR3 bases: TGTGCCAGCAGTTACGCGACAGTTACGCGCAATCAGCCCCAGCATTTT. It is translated as CASSYATVTRNQPQHF.

This clone was detected a few times. The chain uses TRBV27 and TRBJ1-1, with 11 bases lining up with TRBD1. This CDR3 spans 14 amino acids. With V trimmed by 5 bases and J by 4 bases, 3 bases remained unmatched. CDR1 is MNHEY, CDR2 SMNVEV, per germline (reference sequence). The CDR3 DNA follows: TGTGCCAGCAGTGTTGGGACAGGGGGCACTGAAGCTTTCTTT. Amino acid sequence: CASSVGTGGTEAFF.

Written as DNA, the CDR3 is TGCAGCGTTGAAGATCGGGGGGGCACTGAAGCTTTCTTT. Protein: CSVEDRGGTEAFF. V usage is TRBV29-1 and J usage is TRBJ1-1; tentative D call: TRBD1 (5 bases). The ends were cut back, 0 bases at V and 4 bases at J, with 9 bases in the middle. The CDR3 extends over 13 amino acids. In germline, CDR1 is SQVTM, CDR2 ANQGSEA.

This clone was counted a few times. This sequence joins TRBV4-1 and TRBJ2-7, with a tentative D call TRBD1 (6 bases). The germline V gene has CDR1 MGHRA and CDR2 YSYEKL. The CDR3 is 15 residues long. The germline V and J ends were trimmed by 0 bases and 6 bases, with 15 bases remaining between them. The CDR3 loop reads CASSQDSGVWSEQYF. The CDR3 bases are TGCGCCAGCAGCCAAGATTCAGGGGTCTGGTCCGAGCAGTACTTC.

This sequence joins TRBV7-2 and TRBJ2-6, with D perhaps TRBD2 (5 bases). Trimming pared 2 bases from V and 0 bases from J, leaving 8 bases between. This CDR3 is 16 amino acids long. The germline gives CDR1 SGHTA, CDR2 FQGNSA. The CDR3 DNA reads as TGTGCCAGCAGCTTATACGCGGGCTCTGGGGCCAACGTCCTGACTTTC. Amino acid sequence: CASSLYAGSGANVLTF.

This chain connects TRBV19 to TRBJ2-3, with D possibly being TRBD1 (6 bases). CDR3 size: 15 residues. Looked up from germline, CDR1 is LNHDA and CDR2 is SQIVND (reference sequence). V was trimmed by 6 bases and J by 2 bases, leaving 15 bases between them. CDR3 nucleotide sequence: TGTGCCAGTAGCCCGGGACAAGTCCTCACAGATACGCAGTATTTT. Protein sequence: CASSPGQVLTDTQYF.

V is TRBV27 and J is TRBJ1-2; D not resolved. There are 13 residues in the CDR3. V lost 3 bases, J lost 5 bases, and 10 bases lay in between. Germline lookup yields CDR1 MNHEY and CDR2 SMNVEV (reference sequence). CDR3 residues: CASSFGEGYGYTF. Here the CDR3 DNA reads TGTGCCAGCAGTTTCGGGGAGGGTTATGGCTACACCTTC.

This chain uses TRBV11-3 with TRBJ2-3, with D tentatively TRBD2 (5 bases). Germline assignment: CDR1 SGHNT and CDR2 YENEEA. Between the trimmed V and J ends, which lost 1 base and 2 bases, there was a span of 7 bases. CDR3 size: 14 residues. In nucleotides, the CDR3 is TGTGCCAGCAGCTTAGCGGGGAACACAGATACGCAGTATTTT. Residues: CASSLAGNTDTQYF.

The chain is built from TRBV28 and TRBJ1-1; tentatively, D is TRBD1 (5 bases). Trimming shortened V by 3 bases and J by 1 base, and 6 bases separated the two germline ends. The length of the CDR3 is 13 residues. Germline lookup yields CDR1 MDHEN and CDR2 SYDVKM. The CDR3 DNA reads TGTGCCAGCAGTTTCGGACAGAACACTGAAGCTTTCTTT. Translation gives CASSFGQNTEAFF.